In its sample, the clone carrying this TCR beta chain was seen once. Its antigen is still unknown. As for time point: neoterminal ileum biopsy at postoperative endoscopy, about 6 months after surgery. The data were produced by immunoSEQ multiplex PCR, yet TCRdb's version contains in-frame clones alone and is incomplete. The sample consists of 8,500 to 13,000 clones, more than 60% of them appearing once. The data belong to a study of T cell repertoires in ileal Crohn's disease. Study outcomes and limitations: Active smokers at surgery had more clonal expansions than non-smokers.

The CDR3 length is 13 residues. Germline trimming cut 1 base from V and 5 bases from J; bases unmatched to any gene: 2. Germline CDR1 and CDR2: SGHRS and YFSETQ. The chain links TRBV5-1 to TRBJ2-5; TRBD2 matches 7 bases. The sequencing sample was made of ileal tissue. The clonotype was recovered from an adult with Crohn's disease. The CDR3 bases are TGCGCCAGCAGCTTGCTAGCGGAGGAGACCCAGTACTTC. Its translation is CASSLLAEETQYF. The variable domain in full, with the rest retrieved from reference TRBV5-1 and TRBJ2-5, is KAGVTQTPRYLIKTRGQQVTLSCSPISGHRSVSWYQQTPGQGLQFLFEYFSETQRNKGNFPGRFSGRQFSNSRSEMNVSTLELGDSALYLCASSLLAEETQYFGPGTRLLVL.